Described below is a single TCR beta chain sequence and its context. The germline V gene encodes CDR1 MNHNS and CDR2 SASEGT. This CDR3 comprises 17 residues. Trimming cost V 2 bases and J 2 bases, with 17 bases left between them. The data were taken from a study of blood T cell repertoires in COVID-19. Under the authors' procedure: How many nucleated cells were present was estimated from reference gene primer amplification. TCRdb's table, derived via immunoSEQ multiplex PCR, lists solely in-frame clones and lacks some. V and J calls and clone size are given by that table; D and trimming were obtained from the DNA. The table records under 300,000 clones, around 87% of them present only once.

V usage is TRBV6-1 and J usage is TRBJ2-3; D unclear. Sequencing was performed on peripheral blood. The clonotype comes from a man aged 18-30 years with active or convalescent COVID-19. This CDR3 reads CASSELPGGRFTDTQYF. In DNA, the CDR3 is TGTGCCAGCAGTGAATTGCCCGGTGGCAGGTTCACAGATACGCAGTATTTT.